The 21 T cell receptor beta chains below were found in one sample sequenced in a study of identifying expanded T cells in peripheral blood. Method: immunoSEQ multiplex PCR; TCRdb's copy keeps in-frame clones and lacks some. This table has 51,000 or so clones, roughly 82% appearing once. The material sequenced was blood. The source is a person aged 18 to 70 in good health.

A remark on this clone: At the DNA level, this CDR3 is encoded by other sequences in the same sample as well. V gene TRBV7-9 combines with J gene TRBJ2-1; D is unclear. CDR1 and CDR2 (germline): SEHNR, FQNEAQ (reference sequence). V lost 3 bases to trimming and J lost 0 bases, with 9 bases between them. This CDR3 comprises 15 residues. CDR3 sequence reads: CASSLSESSYNEQFF. The CDR3 bases are TGTGCCAGCAGCTTGTCCGAGAGCTCCTACAATGAGCAGTTCTTC. Based on the CDR3 plus reference TRBV7-9 and TRBJ2-1, the full variable domain is DTGVSQNPRHKITKRGQNVTFRCDPISEHNRLYWYRQTLGQGPEFLTYFQNEAQLEKSRLLSDRFSAERPKGSFSTLEIQRTEQGDSAMYLCASSLSESSYNEQFFGPGTRLTVL.

V usage is TRBV11-2 and J usage is TRBJ1-3; D gene ambiguous. The germline gives CDR1 SGHAT, CDR2 FQNNGV. V was cut by 2 bases and J by 2 bases, with 4 bases left in between. This CDR3 has 13 amino acids. CDR3 in DNA: TGTGCCAGCAGCTTAAGGGCTGGAAACACCATATATTTT. Translated, it gives CASSLRAGNTIYF.

The CDR3 is CASSLAGRATPYNEQFF. The CDR3 DNA sequence: TGTGCCAGCAGCTTAGCGGGGCGGGCTACACCATACAATGAGCAGTTCTTC. The chain has TRBV7-6 and TRBJ2-1; either TRBD1 or TRBD2 may supply D (5 bases each). The V end was cut by 0 bases, the J end by 4 bases, with 16 bases between. The CDR3 contains 17 residues. Germline V gene data show CDR1 as SGHVS and CDR2 as FNYEAQ.

The chain combines TRBV5-1 with TRBJ2-5, with 11 bases matching TRBD2. CDR3 length equals 15 residues. Losses at the gene ends were 0 bases for V and 3 bases for J; bases not matched to a gene: 1. Germline V gives CDR1 SGHRS, CDR2 YFSETQ. The CDR3 sequence: CASSLGLAGKETQYF. CDR3 sequence (DNA): TGCGCCAGCAGCTTGGGACTAGCGGGAAAAGAGACCCAGTACTTC.

This clone was observed a few times. The chain employs TRBV29-1 and TRBJ2-1; TRBD2 might be the D (5 bases). Germline CDR1 reads SQVTM; CDR2 reads ANQGSEA. CDR3 size: 16 residues. Trimming removed 3 bases at V and 1 base at J, with 16 bases between. CDR3 sequence: CSVESLSGGSYNEQFF. CDR3 nucleotide sequence: TGCAGCGTTGAGTCTTTAAGCGGCGGGTCCTACAATGAGCAGTTCTTC.

This chain links TRBV9 with TRBJ1-1; unclear D gene. The CDR3 covers 14 residues. With 4 bases removed from V and 0 bases from J, the gap between germline ends came to 10 bases. The germline gives CDR1 SGDLS, CDR2 YYNGEE. CDR3 sequence reads: CASSPEWMNTEAFF. For the CDR3, the DNA is TGTGCCAGCAGCCCCGAATGGATGAACACTGAAGCTTTCTTT.

This chain joins TRBV11-3 and TRBJ1-4; weak D call: TRBD1 (6 bases). The ends were cut back, 4 bases at V and 10 bases at J, with 16 bases in the middle. The CDR3 loop spans 14 amino acids. Germline lookup yields CDR1 SGHNT and CDR2 YENEEA. The CDR3 region is CASSSRGTVGKLFF. DNA of the CDR3: TGTGCCAGCAGCTCGAGGGGGACTGTCGGAAAACTGTTTTTT.

The chain is built from TRBV6-5 and TRBJ2-3; D not certain. Germline V lookup: CDR1 MNHEY, CDR2 SVGAGI. The CDR3 sequence is 11 residues long. V shed 5 bases and J shed 4 bases, with 4 bases lying between them. Here the CDR3 reads CASSVADTQYF. Here the CDR3 DNA reads TGTGCCAGCAGTGTAGCAGATACGCAGTATTTT.

V usage is TRBV10-2 and J usage is TRBJ2-2; D is uncertain. Germline-derived CDR1 and CDR2 are WSHSY and SAAADI. The CDR3 is 12 amino acids. V was cut by 1 base and J by 3 bases, with 0 bases left in between. Here the CDR3 reads CASSEYTGELFF. CDR3 sequence (DNA): TGCGCCAGCAGTGAGTACACCGGGGAGCTGTTTTTT.

The chain couples TRBV21-1 to TRBJ2-7; TRBD1 is the table's D call, not checked against the DNA. TRBV21-1 counts as a pseudogene. The CDR3 contains 14 residues. The CDR3 DNA reads as TGTGCCAGCAGCGGCCGACAACTGAGGGGGGAGCAGTACTTC. Its translation is CASSGRQLRGEQYF.

The rearrangement uses TRBV6-5 and TRBJ2-7; D remains unclear. Trimming left V 2 bases short and J 2 bases short, with 13 bases between. CDR3 length equals 15 residues. Germline lookup yields CDR1 MNHEY and CDR2 SVGAGI. CDR3 region: CASSYGRGKAYEQYF. DNA for the CDR3: TGTGCCAGCAGTTACGGACGTGGGAAGGCCTACGAGCAGTACTTC.

The gene calls are TRBV5-8 and TRBJ2-5; 7 nucleotides agree with TRBD2. Germline trimming cut 5 bases from V and 1 base from J; bases unmatched to any gene: 5. Germline CDR1 SGHTS, CDR2 YDEGEE. The CDR3 totals 14 residues. This CDR3 reads CASSGLGAQETQYF. The CDR3 nucleotides read TGTGCCAGCAGTGGACTAGGGGCCCAAGAGACCCAGTACTTC.

The V gene is TRBV6-5, the J gene TRBJ1-2, with 7 bases lining up with TRBD1. Germline trimming cut 6 bases from V and 4 bases from J; bases unmatched to any gene: 5. The CDR3 covers 13 residues. CDR1 is MNHEY, CDR2 SVGAGI, per germline. The CDR3 spells CASRGTASYGYTF. As DNA, the CDR3 is TGTGCCAGCAGGGGGACAGCCTCCTATGGCTACACCTTC.

The V and J genes are TRBV6-1 and TRBJ1-2, with 7 bases fitting TRBD1. Germline CDR1 MNHNS, CDR2 SASEGT. V lost 5 bases, J lost 4 bases, and 7 bases stayed unmatched. The CDR3 is made up of 14 amino acids. The CDR3: CASSSTGVVYGYTF. CDR3 nucleotide sequence: TGTGCCAGCAGTTCCACAGGGGTTGTCTATGGCTACACCTTC.

V and J are TRBV2 and TRBJ2-1, with D unclear. Deletions cut 6 bases from V and 7 bases from J, with 13 bases between. Germline V gene lookup returns CDR1 SNHLY and CDR2 FYNNEI. The CDR3 is 13 residues long. CDR3 sequence reads: CASRYRALNEQFF. Written as DNA, the CDR3 is TGTGCCAGCAGATACCGGGCGCTAAATGAGCAGTTCTTC.

V gene TRBV5-6 combines with J gene TRBJ1-5; D remains unclear. CDR1 SGHDT and CDR2 YYEEEE come from the germline V gene. The CDR3 runs 15 residues. Trimming cost V 1 base and J 7 bases, with 15 bases left between them. This CDR3 is CASSLNRLRAQPQHF. The DNA for the CDR3 is TGTGCCAGCAGCTTGAACCGCCTCAGAGCACAGCCCCAGCATTTT.

The V and J genes are TRBV18 and TRBJ2-3; 10 nucleotides agree with TRBD2. CDR3 length: 19 amino acids. V trimming: 1 base; J trimming: 0 bases; junction bases outside the gene matches: 10. Germline values: CDR1 KGHSH, CDR2 LQKENI. The CDR3 is CASSPRKAGGPSSTDTQYF. CDR3 sequence (DNA): TGTGCCAGCTCACCACGTAAAGCGGGGGGGCCCTCTAGCACAGATACGCAGTATTTT.

The rearrangement joins TRBV14 to TRBJ2-3; D ambiguous. Trimming removed 2 bases from V and 0 bases from J, with 9 bases in between. The CDR3 length is 15 residues. Germline V gives CDR1 SGHDN, CDR2 FVKESK. The CDR3 DNA follows: TGTGCCAGCAGCCAATATCCAGCAAGCACAGATACGCAGTATTTT. Protein product: CASSQYPASTDTQYF.

The CDR3 bases are TGTGCCAGCAGCTTAACTCCCTGGACAGACTATGGCTACACCTTC. Residues: CASSLTPWTDYGYTF. This sequence joins TRBV7-2 and TRBJ1-2; maybe TRBD1 (6 bases). CDR3 length equals 15 residues. Germline V gene lookup returns CDR1 SGHTA and CDR2 FQGNSA. V was trimmed by 2 bases and J by 3 bases, leaving 13 bases between them. The variable domain in full, with the rest retrieved from reference TRBV7-2 and TRBJ1-2, is GAGVSQSPSNKVTEKGKDVELRCDPISGHTALYWYRQSLGQGLEFLIYFQGNSAPDKSGLPSDRFSAERTGGSVSTLTIQRTQQEDSAVYLCASSLTPWTDYGYTFGSGTRLTVV.

This chain links TRBV6-1 with TRBJ2-2, with TRBD1 identical over 9 bases. This CDR3 region has 14 residues. The V gene's germline CDR1 is MNHNS and CDR2 SASEGT. V lost 9 bases to trimming and J lost 6 bases; unmatched junction nucleotides: 8. The CDR3 loop is CARGQGGVPGELFF. CDR3 coding DNA: TGTGCCAGGGGACAGGGAGGGGTCCCCGGGGAGCTGTTTTTT.

V is TRBV11-2 and J is TRBJ1-6; TRBD1 matches 7 bases. This CDR3 is built from 15 residues. The V and J ends lost 5 bases and 6 bases, in that order; junction bases with no gene match: 7. Germline assignment: CDR1 SGHAT and CDR2 FQNNGV. The CDR3 DNA reads as TGTGCCAGCAGCACGGAGACAGGGCCTAATTCACCCCTCCACTTT. Protein product: CASSTETGPNSPLHF. The full variable domain, completed using reference TRBV11-2 and TRBJ1-6, is EAGVAQSPRYKIIEKRQSVAFWCNPISGHATLYWYQQILGQGPKLLIQFQNNGVVDDSQLPKDRFSAERLKGVDSTLKIQPAKLEDSAVYLCASSTETGPNSPLHFGNGTRLTVT.